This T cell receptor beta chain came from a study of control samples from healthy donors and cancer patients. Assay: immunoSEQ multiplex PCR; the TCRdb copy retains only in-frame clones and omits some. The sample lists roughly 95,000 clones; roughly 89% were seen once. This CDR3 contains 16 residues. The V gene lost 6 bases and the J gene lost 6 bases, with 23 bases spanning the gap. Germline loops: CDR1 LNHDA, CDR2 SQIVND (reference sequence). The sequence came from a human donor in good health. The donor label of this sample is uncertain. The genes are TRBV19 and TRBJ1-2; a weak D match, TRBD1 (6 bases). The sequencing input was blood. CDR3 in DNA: TGTGCCAGTAGGCCTGGGGGCACAGTCACAGTGGATGGCTACACCTTC. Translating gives CASRPGGTVTVDGYTF.